This passage covers 15 T cell receptor beta chains from one sample sequenced in a study of control samples from healthy donors and cancer patients. The table came from immunoSEQ multiplex PCR; TCRdb's copy has only in-frame clones and leaves some out. The data contain 400,000 to 500,000 clones, about nine tenths of them singletons. Sequencing input: PBMCs. Source of these receptors: a man aged 35 to 55 with head and neck cancer.

The rearrangement uses TRBV6-2 or TRBV6-3 and TRBJ1-5; 7 bases are shared with TRBD1. The CDR3 spans 16 residues. Trimming at V came to 0 bases and at J to 5 bases, leaving 7 bases not matched to a gene. CDR1 and CDR2 from the germline V gene are MNHEY and SVGEGT. For the CDR3, the DNA is TGTGCCAGCAGTTACTCTATTGGACAGGCGCATCAGCCCCAGCATTTT. Amino acids: CASSYSIGQAHQPQHF.

This clone occurred once. The chain couples TRBV2 to TRBJ1-2; D call uncertain. Germline V gene data show CDR1 as SNHLY and CDR2 as FYNNEI. Trimming shortened V by 1 base and J by 7 bases, and 10 bases separated the two germline ends. CDR3 length equals 13 residues. For the CDR3, the DNA is TGTGCCAGCAGTGAAGGTACAGCTATTGGCTACACCTTC. This gives the protein CASSEGTAIGYTF.

The gene calls are TRBV3-1 (or the pseudogene TRBV3-2) and TRBJ1-1, with D uncertain. The length of the CDR3 is 16 residues. Between the trimmed V and J ends, which lost 0 bases and 5 bases, there was a span of 16 bases. Germline CDR1 and CDR2: LGHDT and YNNKEL (reference sequence). The CDR3 loop reads CASSQDAGLGRTEAFF. In DNA, the CDR3 is TGTGCCAGCAGCCAAGACGCCGGTCTGGGCCGAACTGAAGCTTTCTTT.

The J gene is TRBJ1-6, the V gene TRBV6-5, with D uncertain. The germline gives CDR1 MNHEY, CDR2 SVGAGI. V lost 5 bases and J 9 bases, leaving 17 bases between the germline ends. This CDR3 comprises 15 residues. CDR3 region: CASSPRGGASSPLHF. The CDR3, as DNA: TGTGCCAGCAGTCCCCGGGGAGGCGCAAGTTCACCCCTCCACTTT.

This sequence joins TRBV10-3 and TRBJ1-1, with D tentatively TRBD1 (6 bases). The germline V and J ends were trimmed by 7 bases and 3 bases, with 12 bases remaining between them. This CDR3 has 13 amino acids. Germline V lookup: CDR1 ENHRY, CDR2 SYGVKD. The CDR3 DNA follows: TGTGCCATCAATTCGAAGGGGGACACTGAAGCTTTCTTT. Translating gives CAINSKGDTEAFF.

The chain combines TRBV10-3 with TRBJ1-6; TRBD1 is a possible D gene (6 bases). Trimming took off 3 bases at V and 4 bases at J, with 10 bases between the two ends. The CDR3 is made up of 15 amino acids. Germline V gives CDR1 ENHRY, CDR2 SYGVKD. The CDR3: CAISESGDYNSPLHF. CDR3 bases: TGTGCCATCAGTGAATCAGGGGATTATAATTCACCCCTCCACTTT.

The rearrangement links TRBV27 to TRBJ2-2; tentatively, D is TRBD2 (5 bases). Trimming pared 6 bases from V and 6 bases from J, leaving 11 bases between. This CDR3 contains 13 residues. The germline gives CDR1 MNHEY, CDR2 SMNVEV (reference sequence). In DNA, the CDR3 is TGTGCCAGCAGGTCTACTAGATCCGGGGAGCTGTTTTTT. Translating it yields CASRSTRSGELFF.

The V gene is TRBV19, the J gene TRBJ2-7; unclear D gene. CDR3 size: 18 residues. Deletions cut 1 base from V and 3 bases from J, with 22 bases between. Germline CDR1 is LNHDA and CDR2 is SQIVND (reference sequence). CDR3 in amino acids: CASSIVLDGLGNYYEQYF. The DNA of the CDR3 is TGTGCCAGTAGTATAGTCTTAGACGGATTGGGGAATTACTACGAGCAGTACTTC.

The chain links TRBV6-4 to TRBJ2-1; D unresolved. The CDR3 runs 14 residues. Germline loops: CDR1 MRHNA, CDR2 SNTAGT. Trimming shortened V by 2 bases and J by 6 bases, and 11 bases separated the two germline ends. This CDR3 reads CASSDNPGGNEQFF. CDR3 nucleotide sequence: TGTGCCAGCAGTGACAACCCAGGCGGCAATGAGCAGTTCTTC.

J is TRBJ1-2 and V is TRBV7-9, with D unclear. The CDR3 extends over 14 amino acids. Trimming removed 0 bases from V and 2 bases from J, with 7 bases in between. CDR1 SEHNR and CDR2 FQNEAQ come from the germline V gene (reference sequence). CDR3 sequence: CASSLAGRNYGYTF. The CDR3 DNA is TGTGCCAGCAGCTTAGCAGGGAGGAACTATGGCTACACCTTC.

The chain uses TRBV28 and TRBJ1-4; D is ambiguous. Trimming left V 6 bases short and J 7 bases short, with 18 bases between. The CDR3 loop spans 15 amino acids. Germline V gives CDR1 MDHEN, CDR2 SYDVKM. Here the CDR3 DNA reads TGTGCCAGCAGCCCGACGTGGGGTGTGAGTGAAAAACTGTTTTTT. This translates into CASSPTWGVSEKLFF.

The chain recombines TRBV5-6 with TRBJ2-7; D possibly matches TRBD1 or TRBD2 (6 bases each). V lost 4 bases to trimming and J lost 3 bases, with 20 bases between them. Germline CDR1 SGHDT, CDR2 YYEEEE. The CDR3 length is 16 residues. The CDR3, as DNA: TGTGCCAGCAGCGCGGCGGGGCAGGGGAAGATCTACGAGCAGTACTTC. It codes for CASSAAGQGKIYEQYF.

V and J are TRBV4-1 and TRBJ1-2; 7 positions match TRBD1. Germline CDR1 reads MGHRA; CDR2 reads YSYEKL. Trimming at V came to 4 bases and at J to 4 bases, leaving 6 bases not matched to a gene. This CDR3 region has 14 residues. CDR3 in amino acids: CASSPEDRLYGYTF. In DNA, the CDR3 is TGCGCCAGCAGCCCAGAGGACAGGCTCTATGGCTACACCTTC.

The chain combines TRBV11-1 with TRBJ2-7; unclear D gene. Germline assignment: CDR1 SGHAT and CDR2 FQDESV (reference sequence). The CDR3 spans 15 residues. Trimming cost V 5 bases and J 0 bases, with 14 bases left between them. The DNA for the CDR3 is TGTGCCAGCAGCCAGGCAGTGTGGGACTCCTACGAGCAGTACTTC. It specifies CASSQAVWDSYEQYF.

This clone was counted a single time. The chain has TRBV28 and TRBJ2-1; 9 bases align to TRBD1. Germline V gives CDR1 MDHEN, CDR2 SYDVKM. The V and J ends lost 7 bases and 8 bases, in that order; junction bases with no gene match: 15. The CDR3 is 16 residues long. The CDR3 reads CASNPNVVQGAYEQFF. The CDR3 nucleotides read TGTGCCAGCAACCCCAACGTGGTACAGGGGGCGTATGAGCAGTTCTTC. Full variable domain (rest looked up from reference TRBV28 and TRBJ2-1): DVKVTQSSRYLVKRTGEKVFLECVQDMDHENMFWYRQDPGLGLRLIYFSYDVKMKEKGDIPEGYSVSREKKERFSLILESASTNQTSMYLCASNPNVVQGAYEQFFGPGTRLTVL.